The 14 T cell receptor beta chains presented below share a single source sample, sequenced in a study of blood T cell repertoires in COVID-19. Profiling relied on immunoSEQ multiplex PCR, and the TCRdb table lists in-frame clones only, not all of them. The table lists about 380,000 clones, roughly 91% of them singletons. The sequenced material came from PBMCs or T cells enriched from blood (not recorded which). All receptors derive from a woman between 18 and 30 years old who had recovered from COVID-19.

The genes are TRBV18 and TRBJ1-6; no firm D call. Germline CDR1 and CDR2: KGHSH and LQKENI. The CDR3 spans 13 residues. Trimming took off 8 bases at V and 7 bases at J, with 12 bases between the two ends. The CDR3 sequence is CASTREINSPLHF. In nucleotides, the CDR3 is TGTGCCAGCACACGGGAGATCAATTCACCCCTCCACTTT.

The CDR3 region has the DNA TGCGCCAGCAGCCAGGCGGGACTAGCGGGGGGGCCCTACAATGAGCAGTTCTTC. Translating gives CASSQAGLAGGPYNEQFF. The chain recombines TRBV4-3 with TRBJ2-1; TRBD2 matches at 16 bases. The CDR3 has 18 residues. The germline V gene encodes CDR1 LGHNA and CDR2 YSLEER. V was clipped by 3 bases and J by 2 bases; unmatched bases: 4.

The chain joins TRBV18 to TRBJ2-1; the D gene is possibly TRBD1 (6 bases). The CDR3 length is 12 residues. V gave up 3 bases and J gave up 7 bases, with 7 bases separating them. In germline, CDR1 is KGHSH, CDR2 LQKENI. DNA for the CDR3: TGTGCCAGCTCACCCGGGACAAATGAGCAGTTCTTC. The encoded protein is CASSPGTNEQFF.

The J gene is TRBJ2-5, the V gene TRBV3-1 (or the pseudogene TRBV3-2); D might be TRBD1 (5 bases). Germline lookup yields CDR1 LGHDT and CDR2 YNNKEL (reference sequence). The CDR3 has 15 amino acids. V was clipped by 5 bases and J by 2 bases, with 15 bases between them. The CDR3 nucleotides are TGTGCCAGCAGCGACGAGGCAGGGTGGCAAGAGACCCAGTACTTC. Residues: CASSDEAGWQETQYF.

The chain uses TRBV10-3 and TRBJ2-6; D call uncertain. CDR1 ENHRY and CDR2 SYGVKD come from the germline V gene. The CDR3 has 14 amino acids. V was clipped by 8 bases and J by 3 bases, with 11 bases between them. The CDR3 reads CAIGGSGGANVLTF. CDR3 nucleotide sequence: TGTGCCATCGGCGGCAGTGGTGGGGCCAACGTCCTGACTTTC.

The chain has TRBV5-1 and TRBJ1-2; 7 bases map to TRBD1. Looked up from germline, CDR1 is SGHRS and CDR2 is YFSETQ. The CDR3 covers 15 residues. J lost 0 bases, V lost 5 bases, and 7 bases had no gene match. The CDR3: CASSGGGKANYGYTF. CDR3 coding DNA: TGCGCCAGCAGTGGAGGGGGCAAGGCTAACTATGGCTACACCTTC.

The chain uses TRBV29-1 and TRBJ1-2; 9 bases map to TRBD1. Trimming at V came to 5 bases and at J to 4 bases, leaving 2 bases not matched to a gene. CDR3 length: 12 residues. From germline, CDR1 is SQVTM and CDR2 ANQGSEA. The CDR3 sequence is CSVTDRGYGYTF. The CDR3 DNA sequence: TGCAGCGTTACGGACAGGGGCTATGGCTACACCTTC.

The CDR3 DNA reads as TGTGCCAGCAGCCAAGCGGGACACAACTATGGCTACACCTTC. Residues: CASSQAGHNYGYTF. The chain uses TRBV3-1 (or the pseudogene TRBV3-2) and TRBJ1-2; a possible D gene is TRBD1 (6 bases). Germline V gives CDR1 LGHDT, CDR2 YNNKEL (reference sequence). The V gene lost 1 base and the J gene lost 2 bases, with 8 bases spanning the gap. The CDR3 extends over 14 amino acids.

A single count supports this clone. The chain links TRBV5-1 to TRBJ2-1; D is possibly TRBD2 (5 bases). CDR1 and CDR2 (germline): SGHRS, YFSETQ. V lost 0 bases and J 9 bases, leaving 13 bases between the germline ends. The CDR3 is 14 residues long. The CDR3 loop is CASSLGEPFSEQFF. The CDR3 DNA reads TGCGCCAGCAGCTTGGGGGAGCCCTTCAGTGAGCAGTTCTTC.

This clone was observed a single time. This chain joins TRBV7-3 and TRBJ2-1; 11 bases align to TRBD2. CDR3 length: 13 amino acids. Germline V gene lookup returns CDR1 SGHTA and CDR2 FQGTGA. V dropped 8 bases and J dropped 9; count of bases not matched to a gene: 6. CDR3 DNA: TGTGCCAGCGGGACTAGCGGAAGCCCTGAGCAGTTCTTC. Its translation: CASGTSGSPEQFF.

As regards this clone: The identical CDR3 is also encoded by other nucleotide sequences in the sample. This rearrangement joins TRBV7-2 to TRBJ1-5, with 7 bases fitting TRBD1. This CDR3 is 14 amino acids long. V shed 2 bases and J 2 bases; nucleotides not matched to a gene: 0. Germline-derived CDR1 and CDR2 are SGHTA and FQGNSA. CDR3 amino acids: CASSLTGGNQPQHF. In DNA form, the CDR3 reads TGTGCCAGCAGCTTAACAGGGGGCAATCAGCCCCAGCATTTT.

In its sample, this clone was seen a few times. J is TRBJ1-1 and V is TRBV30, with D possibly TRBD1 on 6 matching bases. Per germline, CDR1 GTSNPN and CDR2 SVGIG (reference sequence). CDR3 length equals 14 residues. Trimming removed 4 bases from V and 0 bases from J, with 12 bases in between. CDR3 sequence: CAWKGDQLNTEAFF. In DNA, the CDR3 is TGTGCCTGGAAGGGGGATCAATTGAACACTGAAGCTTTCTTT.

The chain links TRBV27 to TRBJ2-5; D might be TRBD1 (6 bases). The germline V gene has CDR1 MNHEY and CDR2 SMNVEV (reference sequence). The V gene lost 6 bases and the J gene lost 4 bases, with 18 bases spanning the gap. This CDR3 has 15 amino acids. This CDR3 reads CASRQTTGVRETQYF. CDR3 nucleotide sequence: TGTGCCAGCAGACAAACGACAGGCGTCCGAGAGACCCAGTACTTC.

V usage is TRBV11-2 and J usage is TRBJ1-6; D not resolved. From germline, CDR1 is SGHAT and CDR2 FQNNGV. The CDR3 sequence is 17 residues long. V lost 3 bases to trimming and J lost 2 bases, with 14 bases between them. CDR3 sequence: CASSFSNARAYNSPLHF. CDR3 bases: TGTGCCAGCAGCTTCTCAAACGCTCGGGCCTATAATTCACCCCTCCACTTT.